This entry features one T cell receptor (beta chain) sequence. The data derive from a study of technical replicates of blood from a few donors. The assay was immunoSEQ multiplex PCR, and TCRdb's table has in-frame clones only and misses some. The table records roughly 82,000 clones, about nine tenths of them present only once. The V gene's germline CDR1 is MNHEY and CDR2 SVGAGI. This CDR3 has 14 amino acids. Trimming shortened V by 6 bases and J by 3 bases, and 14 bases separated the two germline ends. J is TRBJ1-2 and V is TRBV6-5; D not certain. This TCR came from a human donor in good health. The sequenced sample consisted of T cells isolated from PBMCs. Here the CDR3 reads CASSPRGNDYGYTF. CDR3 DNA: TGTGCCAGCAGCCCCAGAGGGAATGACTATGGCTACACCTTC.